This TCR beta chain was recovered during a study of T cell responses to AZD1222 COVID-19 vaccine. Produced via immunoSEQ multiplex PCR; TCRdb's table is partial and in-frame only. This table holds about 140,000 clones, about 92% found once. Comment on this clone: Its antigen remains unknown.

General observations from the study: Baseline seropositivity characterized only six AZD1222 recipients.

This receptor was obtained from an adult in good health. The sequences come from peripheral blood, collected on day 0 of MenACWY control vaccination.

DNA for the CDR3: TGTGCCAGCAGCGCCCAGGGGGAAGTAGGCGGCTACACCTTC. It translates to CASSAQGEVGGYTF. The J gene is TRBJ1-2, the V gene TRBV9, with 7 bases aligning to TRBD1. The CDR3 is 14 residues long. After removal of 3 bases from V and 8 bases from J, the junction contained 10 bases not matched to a gene. Looked up from germline, CDR1 is SGDLS and CDR2 is YYNGEE.